The 30 T cell receptor beta chains presented below share a single source sample, sequenced in a study of early T cells in non-severe SARS-CoV-2 infection. A single record per CDR3 protein comes from TCRdb applying MiXCR to the 5' RACE reads. This table holds tens of thousands of distinct CDR3 sequences, around 12% found once. Sample: whole blood. These receptors originate from an adult who was a healthcare worker with PCR-confirmed SARS-CoV-2 infection or an uninfected control (not recorded which).

The chain carries TRBV12-3 or TRBV12-4 and TRBJ2-1; D unresolved. Trimming pared 3 bases from V and 8 bases from J, leaving 14 bases between. CDR3 length: 14 amino acids. CDR3 nucleotides: TGTGCCAGCAGTTTCTTCCCCCCGGTAGATGAGCAGTTCTTC. Protein sequence: CASSFFPPVDEQFF.

This clonotype was seen a handful of times. The chain joins TRBV12-3 or TRBV12-4 to TRBJ2-3; 9 bases are a match to TRBD1. V was clipped by 3 bases and J by 2 bases; unmatched bases: 3. The CDR3 sequence is 15 residues long. CDR3 in amino acids: CASSLRDRVTDTQYF. CDR3 nucleotide sequence: TGTGCCAGCAGTTTGCGGGACAGGGTCACAGATACGCAGTATTTT.

This clonotype was counted only a few times. V usage is TRBV14 and J usage is TRBJ1-2; perhaps TRBD1 as D (6 bases). CDR3 length: 15 residues. Germline V gives CDR1 SGHDN, CDR2 FVKESK. Trimming stripped 0 bases from V and 4 bases from J, with 12 bases between. The CDR3 reads CASSQDRGGSYGYTF. The CDR3 nucleotides read TGTGCCAGCAGCCAAGACAGGGGCGGGAGCTATGGCTACACCTTC.

Remarks on this clonotype: A much larger clone differs from this one at a single base, so this may be a read error. The chain has TRBV7-8 and TRBJ2-5; D possibly corresponds to TRBD2 (5 bases). CDR3 length equals 14 residues. Germline V gene lookup returns CDR1 SGHVS and CDR2 FQNEAQ. CDR3 protein: CASNLGVERETQYF. The DNA of the CDR3 is TGTGCCAGCAACTTAGGCGTGGAGCGGGAGACCCAGTACTTC.

The chain links TRBV5-5 to TRBJ1-1; D gene unclear. The CDR3 consists of 17 residues. The V gene lost 4 bases and the J gene lost 1 base, with 20 bases spanning the gap. Germline V gene lookup returns CDR1 SGHKS and CDR2 YYEKEE (reference sequence). Written as DNA, the CDR3 is TGTGCCAGCAGCCCCCAGGAGCGGTCGCTGGGGAACACTGAAGCTTTCTTT. It codes for CASSPQERSLGNTEAFF.

This clonotype was seen at least ten times. This sequence joins TRBV5-1 and TRBJ2-3; no clear D. The V end lost 4 bases, the J end lost 7 bases, and 7 bases lay between the germline ends. The CDR3 has 11 amino acids. Germline CDR1 reads SGHRS; CDR2 reads YFSETQ. CDR3 bases: TGCGCCAGCAGCGGGATAAATACGCAGTATTTT. Translation: CASSGINTQYF.

The J gene is TRBJ2-2, the V gene TRBV29-1, with a tentative D call TRBD1 (6 bases). Between the trimmed V and J ends, which lost 5 bases and 5 bases, there was a span of 9 bases. Germline V gene lookup returns CDR1 SQVTM and CDR2 ANQGSEA. This CDR3 region has 12 residues. This chain's CDR3 is CSVSGETGELFF. CDR3 DNA: TGCAGCGTTTCAGGGGAGACCGGGGAGCTGTTTTTT.

V usage is TRBV11-2 and J usage is TRBJ1-2; D remains unclear. This CDR3 has 15 residues. The V gene's germline CDR1 is SGHAT and CDR2 FQNNGV. V was trimmed by 0 bases and J by 1 base, leaving 9 bases between them. CDR3 nucleotides: TGTGCCAGCAGCTTAGATCAGAGCGATAACTATGGCTACACCTTC. It codes for CASSLDQSDNYGYTF.

This clonotype was seen a handful of times. The rearrangement links TRBV19 to TRBJ2-7; 12 bases align to TRBD2. CDR1 and CDR2 from the germline V gene are LNHDA and SQIVND (reference sequence). With V trimmed by 4 bases and J by 5 bases, 12 bases remained unmatched. The CDR3 has 17 residues. CDR3 in amino acids: CASSTRLRLAGGDEQYF. The DNA for the CDR3 is TGTGCCAGTAGTACTCGACTGCGGCTAGCGGGAGGGGACGAGCAGTACTTC.

The rearrangement joins TRBV20-1 to TRBJ1-4; the match to TRBD1 covers 7 bases. CDR1 DFQATT and CDR2 SNEGSKA come from the germline V gene (reference sequence). The CDR3 loop spans 15 amino acids. Losses at the gene ends were 1 base for V and 5 bases for J; bases not matched to a gene: 7. The CDR3 coding sequence is TGCAGTGCTAGAGGTTTGGGACAGCCAAATGAAAAACTGTTTTTT. Amino acid sequence: CSARGLGQPNEKLFF.

This clonotype has at least ten counts. The chain recombines TRBV7-2 with TRBJ1-1; TRBD1 aligns across 8 bases. Trimming at V came to 4 bases and at J to 4 bases, leaving 5 bases not matched to a gene. Germline loops: CDR1 SGHTA, CDR2 FQGNSA. The CDR3 contains 14 residues. CDR3 DNA: TGTGCCAGCAGCTCCAGGGGGCTGAGCACTGAAGCTTTCTTT. Residues: CASSSRGLSTEAFF.

This clonotype was detected ten times or more. The genes are TRBV3-1 and TRBJ1-6, with no clear D. The CDR3 contains 15 residues. The ends were cut back, 4 bases at V and 7 bases at J, with 14 bases in the middle. CDR1 is LGHDT and CDR2 is YNNKEL in the germline V gene (reference sequence). The CDR3, as DNA: TGTGCCAGCAGCCCTAAAGGACGGCGGAATTCACCCCTCCACTTT. It specifies CASSPKGRRNSPLHF. Variable domain in full (rest from reference TRBV3-1 and TRBJ1-6): DTAVSQTPKYLVTQMGNDKSIKCEQNLGHDTMYWYKQDSKKFLKIMFSYNNKELIINETVPNRFSPKSPDKAHLNLHINSLELGDSAVYFCASSPKGRRNSPLHFGNGTRLTVT.

The chain has TRBV2 and TRBJ2-5; 7 bases map to TRBD2. The CDR3 totals 14 residues. Trimming removed 5 bases from V and 1 base from J; junction bases left unmatched: 4. Germline CDR1 is SNHLY and CDR2 is FYNNEI. The CDR3 DNA reads as TGTGCCAGCAGTACTAGCGTCCTCCAAGAGACCCAGTACTTC. Its protein product is CASSTSVLQETQYF.

The chain joins TRBV6-1 to TRBJ2-3, with TRBD2 matching 11 bases. Losses at the gene ends were 4 bases for V and 1 base for J; bases not matched to a gene: 10. Per germline, CDR1 MNHNS and CDR2 SASEGT. The CDR3 extends over 18 amino acids. The CDR3 is CASSGLAGGGSGTDTQYF. The CDR3 region has the DNA TGTGCCAGCAGTGGGCTAGCGGGAGGTGGATCGGGCACAGATACGCAGTATTTT.

This clonotype was counted a few times. The chain uses TRBV6-6 and TRBJ2-5, with D possibly TRBD1 on 5 matching bases. This CDR3 contains 14 residues. Germline V lookup: CDR1 MNHNY, CDR2 SVGAGI (reference sequence). Trimming removed 2 bases from V and 1 base from J, with 8 bases in between. The CDR3 nucleotides read TGTGCCAGCAGTTACGGTACAGGCCAAGAGACCCAGTACTTC. This sequence encodes CASSYGTGQETQYF.

This clonotype was seen repeatedly, ten times or more. The V and J genes are TRBV24-1 and TRBJ2-5, with D possibly matching TRBD2 (7 bases). V was trimmed by 0 bases and J by 5 bases, leaving 12 bases between them. CDR1 KGHDR and CDR2 SFDVKD come from the germline V gene. CDR3 length equals 15 residues. The CDR3 region is CATSDLRGASETQYF. Written as DNA, the CDR3 is TGTGCCACCAGTGATTTGCGGGGGGCTAGCGAGACCCAGTACTTC.

This clonotype was seen repeatedly, ten times or more. The CDR3 protein is CASSPPGQVSYNEQFF. The CDR3 bases are TGTGCCAGCAGTCCGCCGGGACAGGTCTCCTACAATGAGCAGTTCTTC. The rearrangement joins TRBV12-3 or TRBV12-4 to TRBJ2-1; 8 nucleotides agree with TRBD1. This CDR3 spans 16 amino acids. The V gene end was trimmed by 5 bases and the J gene end by 0 bases; junction bases not matched to a gene: 6.

This clonotype was seen at least ten times. V gene TRBV27 combines with J gene TRBJ2-7; 8 nucleotides line up with TRBD1. Per the germline V gene, CDR1 is MNHEY and CDR2 is SMNVEV (reference sequence). The CDR3 runs 13 residues. Trimming removed 4 bases from V and 6 bases from J; junction bases left unmatched: 5. Here the CDR3 DNA reads TGTGCCAGCAGTTATGTACAGGGGGGCGAGCAGTACTTC. Amino acids: CASSYVQGGEQYF.

There are a few counts of this clonotype. Here the CDR3 reads CASSPRQYDPGDEQFF. The CDR3 DNA is TGCGCCAGCAGCCCTAGGCAGTATGATCCAGGGGATGAGCAGTTCTTC. The gene calls are TRBV5-1 and TRBJ2-1; D possibly corresponds to TRBD1 (6 bases). Germline lookup yields CDR1 SGHRS and CDR2 YFSETQ. Deletions cut 4 bases from V and 8 bases from J, with 22 bases between. CDR3 size: 16 residues.

The chain employs TRBV3-2 and TRBJ1-1; the tabulated D call, TRBD1, remains unverified against the DNA. TRBV3-2 is an annotated pseudogene. This CDR3 spans 18 amino acids. CDR3 DNA sequence: TGTGCCAGCAGCCTTGGACAGGGGGCCAACAGAGTGAACACTGAAGCTTTCTTT. It encodes CASSLGQGANRVNTEAFF.

The chain combines TRBV3-1 with TRBJ2-7; D remains unclear. The CDR3 extends over 12 amino acids. V lost 0 bases to trimming and J lost 6 bases, with 6 bases between them. CDR1 and CDR2 from the germline V gene are LGHDT and YNNKEL (reference sequence). The CDR3 DNA is TGTGCCAGCAGCCAAGACGGGTTCGAGCAGTACTTC. It is translated as CASSQDGFEQYF.

This clonotype was observed at least ten times. This sequence joins TRBV20-1 and TRBJ2-7; 9 bases line up with TRBD2. V shed 6 bases and J 2 bases; nucleotides not matched to a gene: 8. The CDR3 runs 14 residues. Germline CDR1 is DFQATT and CDR2 is SNEGSKA (reference sequence). The CDR3 is CSAPRASGAYEQYF. CDR3 nucleotides: TGCAGTGCCCCACGGGCTAGCGGGGCCTACGAGCAGTACTTC.

The rearrangement links TRBV24-1 to TRBJ2-1, with 9 bases fitting TRBD1. CDR1 and CDR2 (germline): KGHDR, SFDVKD. Losses at the gene ends were 9 bases for V and 4 bases for J; bases not matched to a gene: 9. This CDR3 spans 15 amino acids. As DNA, the CDR3 is TGTGCCACCTCCGGGACAGGGAGGGGGTACAATGAGCAGTTCTTC. Translation gives CATSGTGRGYNEQFF.

The chain has TRBV20-1 and TRBJ2-7; 10 nucleotides line up with TRBD2. This CDR3 is 15 amino acids long. J lost 0 bases, V lost 6 bases, and 8 bases had no gene match. The germline CDR1 and CDR2 sequences are DFQATT and SNEGSKA (reference sequence). The CDR3 region is CSARPSGRASYEQYF. CDR3 bases: TGCAGTGCGCGACCCAGCGGGAGGGCCTCCTACGAGCAGTACTTC.

At least ten counts were recorded for this clonotype. V and J are TRBV20-1 and TRBJ1-2, with a weak D call TRBD1 (6 bases). Trimming left V 4 bases short and J 7 bases short, with 19 bases between. This CDR3 region has 14 residues. Per germline, CDR1 DFQATT and CDR2 SNEGSKA (reference sequence). This chain's CDR3 is CSATKQGNIFGYTF. The DNA for the CDR3 is TGCAGTGCTACTAAGCAGGGGAACATTTTTGGCTACACCTTC.

This clonotype was counted only a few times. The V gene is TRBV19, the J gene TRBJ2-3; 8 bases match TRBD1. V shed 6 bases and J 4 bases; nucleotides not matched to a gene: 3. The CDR3 runs to 13 residues. The germline V gene encodes CDR1 LNHDA and CDR2 SQIVND (reference sequence). The CDR3 nucleotides read TGTGCCAGTAGGGACAGGGACGCAGATACGCAGTATTTT. Its protein product is CASRDRDADTQYF. Variable domain in full (rest from reference TRBV19 and TRBJ2-3): DGGITQSPKYLFRKEGQNVTLSCEQNLNHDAMYWYRQDPGQGLRLIYYSQIVNDFQKGDIAEGYSVSREKKESFPLTVTSAQKNPTAFYLCASRDRDADTQYFGPGTRLTVL.

Ten or more counts support this clonotype. This chain links TRBV6-6 with TRBJ2-7; the D is unclear. Germline values: CDR1 MNHNY, CDR2 SVGAGI (reference sequence). Between the trimmed V and J ends, which lost 6 bases and 0 bases, there was a span of 12 bases. The CDR3 is 14 residues long. This CDR3 reads CASRPAISSYEQYF. The CDR3 coding sequence is TGTGCCAGCAGGCCCGCTATTAGCTCCTACGAGCAGTACTTC.

This clonotype showed up just a few times. V is TRBV30 and J is TRBJ2-7, with 7 bases that match TRBD1. This CDR3 has 14 residues. Germline assignment: CDR1 GTSNPN and CDR2 SVGIG (reference sequence). Germline trimming cut 3 bases from V and 2 bases from J; bases unmatched to any gene: 7. The CDR3 region has the DNA TGTGCCTGGAGCCCCCGACAGGGAACCTACGAGCAGTACTTC. Translation: CAWSPRQGTYEQYF. Supplemented by reference TRBV30 and TRBJ2-7, the full variable domain reads SQTIHQWPATLVQPVGSPLSLECTVEGTSNPNLYWYRQAAGRGLQLLFYSVGIGQISSEVPQNLSASRPQDRQFILSSKKLLLSDSGFYLCAWSPRQGTYEQYFGPGTRLTVT.

The V and J genes are TRBV7-2 and TRBJ1-1; D unresolved. Deletions cut 5 bases from V and 8 bases from J, with 15 bases between. The CDR3 sequence is 13 residues long. Germline CDR1 and CDR2: SGHTA and FQGNSA. The CDR3 sequence: CASSRFLILEAFF. CDR3 in DNA: TGTGCCAGCAGCCGCTTCTTAATCTTGGAAGCTTTCTTT.

A word on this clonotype: A much larger clone differs from this one at a single base, so this may be a read error. The chain recombines TRBV7-6 with TRBJ2-3; D gene uncertain. The CDR3 runs 13 residues. Germline CDR1 is SGHVS and CDR2 is FNYEAQ. The CDR3 DNA sequence: TGTGCCAGCAGCGAGACGGTCCCAGATACGCAGTGTTTT. Encoded protein: CASSETVPDTQCF.